A selection of T cell receptor beta chains follows, all from one sample in a study of cytomegalovirus exposure and HLA in healthy donors. Assay used: immunoSEQ multiplex PCR; TCRdb lists only in-frame clones, some missing. With about 130,000 clones in the sample, the ten largest clones hold roughly 2%. Source material: PBMCs. The source is a woman in her sixties in good health and CMV-seronegative. Each CDR3 is given with its conserved first and last residue. D genes are given only for firm matches.

TRBJ2-3	TRBV10-1	-	TGCGCCAGCAGTGACCCCCTCCTCGCAGATACGCAGTATTTT	CASSDPLLADTQYF
TRBJ1-4	TRBV28	-	TGTGCCAGCAGTTTTTCCGGGTCGGGGGGGACTAATGAAAAACTGTTTTTT	CASSFSGSGGTNEKLFF
TRBJ1-1	TRBV2	-	TGTGCCAGCATCCAAGCACAGGGAAGGAACACTGAAGCTTTCTTT	CASIQAQGRNTEAFF
TRBJ1-6	TRBV25-1	TRBD1	TGTGCCAGCAATGAAAGGGGGCCTGGGAATTCACCCCTCCACTTT	CASNERGPGNSPLHF
TRBJ2-4	TRBV6-5	TRBD1	TGTGCCAGCAACAGGGGGCCGGGAAAAAACATTCAGTACTTC	CASNRGPGKNIQYF
TRBJ1-5	TRBV2	-	TGTGCCAGCCAGACAGATAGCAATCAGCCCCAGCATTTT	CASQTDSNQPQHF
TRBJ2-7	TRBV10-3	TRBD1	TGTGCCATCAGACAAGAGGACAGGGGCCCCTCCTACGAGCAGTACTTC	CAIRQEDRGPSYEQYF
TRBJ2-5	TRBV4-1	TRBD1	TGCGCCAGCAGCCAAGGGACAGGAGAGACCCAGTACTTC	CASSQGTGETQYF
TRBJ2-1	TRBV7-7	-	TGTGCTAGCAGCTTTGGAGGGCCCTACAATGAGCAGTTCTTC	CASSFGGPYNEQFF
TRBJ1-1	TRBV28	-	TGTGCCAGCAGTTTACGGGCTCCTGCAGGGCTGAACACTGAAGCTTTCTTT	CASSLRAPAGLNTEAFF
TRBJ1-2	TRBV30	-	TGTGCCTGGACCCCGAGTCTTTTTAACTATGGCTACACCTTC	CAWTPSLFNYGYTF
TRBJ2-7	TRBV9	-	TGTGCCAGCAGCGTAGGACCAGAGGCCTACGAGCAGTACTTC	CASSVGPEAYEQYF
TRBJ2-6	TRBV28	TRBD1	TGTGCCAGCAGTTTCAGGACAGGGATTTTCTCTGGGGCCAACGTCCTGACTTTC	CASSFRTGIFSGANVLTF
TRBJ2-3	TRBV7-3	TRBD1	TGTGCCAGCAGCTCCGGACAGGCACCGAACACAGATACGCAGTATTTT	CASSSGQAPNTDTQYF
TRBJ2-7	TRBV2	TRBD2	TGTGCCAACCAACCCGGGACTAGCGGGAGGAGCTCCTACGAGCAGTACTTC	CANQPGTSGRSSYEQYF
TRBJ2-7	TRBV27	-	TGTGCCACTCTTTCTTTACAACAGGGAAATTCCTACGAGCAGTACTTC	CATLSLQQGNSYEQYF
TRBJ1-2	TRBV6-5	-	TGTGCCAGCAGTTACCTAGGCAGGGTGCAATATGGCTACACCTTC	CASSYLGRVQYGYTF
TRBJ2-5	TRBV7-9	TRBD1	TGTGCCAGCAGCTTCCAGACAGGGCGGGAGACCCAGTACTTC	CASSFQTGRETQYF
TRBJ1-2	TRBV30	-	TGTGCCTGGTTTAGGGGGAACAGGGTTTATGGCTACACCTTC	CAWFRGNRVYGYTF
TRBJ2-7	TRBV30	-	TGTGCCTGGAGTGTAGGCAGGGTATCCTTCCTCATCTACGAGCAGTACTTC	CAWSVGRVSFLIYEQYF
TRBJ1-6	TRBV28	TRBD1	TGTGCCAGCAGTACCGGGACAGTTAATTCACCCCTCCACTTT	CASSTGTVNSPLHF
TRBJ1-6	TRBV11-2	-	TGTGCCAGCACCGAAGGGAGCTCCTATAATTCACCCCTCCACTTT	CASTEGSSYNSPLHF
TRBJ2-1	TRBV6-5	TRBD2	TGTGCCAGCAGTCTCGGGACTAGCGGGTCAGAGCAGTTCTTC	CASSLGTSGSEQFF
TRBJ2-1	TRBV10-1	TRBD1	TGCGCCAGCAGCTCGAGACAGGGTTTGGGGTACAATGAGCAGTTCTTC	CASSSRQGLGYNEQFF
TRBJ1-1	TRBV28	TRBD1	TGTGCCAGCAGCGAAGGACAGGGGCGGGGCACTGAAGCTTTCTTT	CASSEGQGRGTEAFF
TRBJ2-7	TRBV14	-	TGTGCCAGCAGCCAAGCACAACAGGCCTACGAGCAGTACTTC	CASSQAQQAYEQYF
TRBJ2-2	TRBV5-1	-	TGCGCCAGCAGCCCCCTCGGCAGGGGAGGGTACACCGGGGAGCTGTTTTTT	CASSPLGRGGYTGELFF
TRBJ2-2	TRBV5-1	-	TGCGCCAGCAGCCCTCAGACAACCACGAACACCGGGGAGCTGTTTTTT	CASSPQTTTNTGELFF
TRBJ1-4	TRBV21-1	-	TGTGCCAGCAGCAAGACAGGGGGCGCCTGGGAAAAACTGTTTTTT	CASSKTGGAWEKLFF
TRBJ2-7	TRBV2	TRBD2	TGTGCCAGCAGTGAATCGGGGGGGCCCTCGTACGAGCAGTACTTC	CASSESGGPSYEQYF
TRBJ1-4	TRBV4-1	-	TGCGCCAGCAGCCAAGGAGGAGGGACTAATGAAAAACTGTTTTTT	CASSQGGGTNEKLFF
TRBJ2-1	TRBV7-2	-	TGTGCCAGCAGCTCAGGGGTCTACAATGAGCAGTTCTTC	CASSSGVYNEQFF
TRBJ1-4	TRBV28	TRBD1	TGTGCCAGCAGTTTAATCAGGACAGGGCCTGCTGGTGAAAAACTGTTTTTT	CASSLIRTGPAGEKLFF
TRBJ1-1	TRBV14	-	TGTGCCAGCAGCCAAGACCGAGGGATGAACACTGAAGCTTTCTTT	CASSQDRGMNTEAFF
TRBJ1-1	TRBV4-1	-	TGCGCCAGCAGCCAAGTTGGACACCTACCGAACACTGAAGCTTTCTTT	CASSQVGHLPNTEAFF
TRBJ2-1	TRBV20-1	-	TGCAGTGCTAGACTAGTCAATGAGCAGTTCTTC	CSARLVNEQFF
TRBJ1-3	TRBV9	TRBD1	TGTGCCAGCAGCGACACAGGGGGCTTTGGAAACACCATATATTTT	CASSDTGGFGNTIYF
TRBJ2-3	TRBV4-2	TRBD2	TGTGCCAGCAGCCGAGAACGGGGACTAGCGGACGGAGGTACGCAGTATTTT	CASSRERGLADGGTQYF
TRBJ1-4	TRBV7-9	TRBD1	TGTGCCAGCAGCTATCGACAGGGTTCAACTAATGAAAAACTGTTTTTT	CASSYRQGSTNEKLFF
TRBJ1-2	TRBV6-1	-	TGTGCCAGCAGTGAAGCGAGCGGGGGCTATGGCTACACCTTC	CASSEASGGYGYTF
TRBJ2-7	TRBV5-1	-	TGCGCCAGCAGCTTTGGTGGCCCCGAGCAGTACTTC	CASSFGGPEQYF
TRBJ1-5	TRBV5-1	-	TGCGCCAGCAGCTTGTCGGTAGATCAGCCCCAGCATTTT	CASSLSVDQPQHF
TRBJ1-2	TRBV6-6	TRBD1	TGTGCCAGCAGTTACCCTGTGGGACAGGGTTACTATGGCTACACCTTC	CASSYPVGQGYYGYTF
TRBJ2-1	TRBV6-5	-	TGTGCCAGCAGTTACGGTTTAATTGCGGGCTACAATGAGCAGTTCTTC	CASSYGLIAGYNEQFF
TRBJ1-5	TRBV6-6	-	TGTGCCAGTGGGGAGCGCAATCAGCCCCAGCATTTT	CASGERNQPQHF
TRBJ2-3	TRBV11-2	-	TGTGCCAGCAGCTCACAGGGTTCAGATACGCAGTATTTT	CASSSQGSDTQYF
TRBJ2-3	TRBV5-1	TRBD2	TGCGCCAGCAGTTCAGAGCGGGAGGCGGATACGCAGTATTTT	CASSSEREADTQYF
TRBJ1-3	TRBV5-4	-	TGTGCCAGCAGCTTGGATTTCAGCGAGGGAAACACCATATATTTT	CASSLDFSEGNTIYF
TRBJ1-2	TRBV29-1	TRBD1	TGCAGCGTTGATGTGACGGGACAGGGCTATGGCTACACCTTC	CSVDVTGQGYGYTF
TRBJ1-3	TRBV5-4	-	TGTGCCAGCAGCTTGGACGGTTTTAAAAACACCATATATTTT	CASSLDGFKNTIYF
TRBJ1-6	TRBV9	-	TGTGCCAGCAGCTCACAGGGTTCGACTTCACCCCTCCACTTT	CASSSQGSTSPLHF
TRBJ2-2	TRBV27	-	TGTGCCAGCACCGAAGCGGGTCTGGTCGAGGGTGCCGGGGAGCTGTTTTTT	CASTEAGLVEGAGELFF
TRBJ1-5	TRBV30	-	TGTGCCTGGAGTAGAGGGGAGGATCAGCCCCAGCATTTT	CAWSRGEDQPQHF
TRBJ1-2	TRBV28	-	TGTGCCAGCAGTACCCCGCCAGAACCTTACTATGGCTACACCTTC	CASSTPPEPYYGYTF
TRBJ2-5	TRBV7-9	TRBD2	TGTGCCAGCAGCCTCGGGGCGGGGGGGACGGAGACCCAGTACTTC	CASSLGAGGTETQYF
TRBJ2-1	TRBV13	-	TGTGCCAGCAGCTTAAAACAGGGCTCCTACAATGAGCAGTTCTTC	CASSLKQGSYNEQFF
TRBJ2-1	TRBV6-1	-	TGTGCCAGCAGTGGGGGGCCTCGAGCTTTCAATGGCAATGAGCAGTTCTTC	CASSGGPRAFNGNEQFF